The TCR beta chain described here comes from a study of CD8 T cells in ankylosing spondylitis. This clonotype was recorded a few times. Its cognate antigen is unknown. Construction of TCR beta libraries was performed using quantitative 5'-RACE with molecular barcodes. TCRdb analysed the 5' RACE reads with MiXCR anew, one entry per CDR3 protein. Of just over 350,000 distinct CDR3 sequences listed, around 20% are singletons. Notes on the study in general: Ankylosing spondylitis blood seemed to carry a telltale TCR beta motif made of seven or eight highly homologous variants. Reported data indicate significant enrichment of disease-linked clones within matched ankylosing spondylitis synovial fluid. Clones linked to the disease showed a CD8+ phenotype. They occurred at relatively low frequencies in peripheral blood.

CDR3 length: 15 amino acids. Germline lookup yields CDR1 SQVTM and CDR2 ANQGSEA. Germline trimming cut 3 bases from V and 0 bases from J; bases unmatched to any gene: 6. J is TRBJ2-3 and V is TRBV29-1, with 7 bases fitting TRBD2. The TCR comes from a male donor with ankylosing spondylitis or in good health (not recorded which). The specimen sequenced was blood, either unsorted or a sorted T cell fraction (not recorded which). The CDR3 region is CSVEASGDSTDTQYF. CDR3 coding DNA: TGCAGCGTTGAGGCCAGCGGGGATAGCACAGATACGCAGTATTTT.